What follows are 4 T cell receptor beta chains derived from one specimen sequenced in a study of T cells after yellow fever vaccination. TCRdb itself ran the 5' RACE reads through MiXCR, one entry per CDR3 protein. Of some 150,000 distinct CDR3 sequences in the sample, around 6.3% were seen once. Here the sequenced sample was CD4+ T cells sorted from PBMCs, taken 10 days after the yellow fever booster vaccination. The receptor source for this set is a man aged 25-45 years who received the YFV17D yellow fever vaccine.

Concerning this clonotype: It may be a read error: a sequence one base away is much more abundant. V usage is TRBV12-3 or TRBV12-4 and J usage is TRBJ2-3, with 8 bases matching TRBD2. V lost 7 bases to trimming and J lost 2 bases; unmatched junction nucleotides: 5. The CDR3 is 14 amino acids. CDR3 coding DNA: TGTGCCAGCAAGCGGGGGTACCACACAGATACGCAGTATTTT. This codes for CASKRGYHTDTQYF.

This clonotype was counted ten times or more. The chain has TRBV27 and TRBJ1-1; D is ambiguous. The CDR3 has 11 residues. CDR1 and CDR2 (germline): MNHEY, SMNVEV (reference sequence). V was shortened by 8 bases and J by 6 bases, with 10 bases between the two germline ends. CDR3 DNA: TGTGCCAGCCCCCTTTCGTCTGAAGCTTTCTTT. This gives the protein CASPLSSEAFF.

This clonotype was recorded many times. CDR3: CATRGSGATPYNEQFF. For the CDR3, the DNA is TGTGCCACCAGAGGCAGCGGAGCGACTCCCTACAATGAGCAGTTCTTC. The chain links TRBV24-1 to TRBJ2-1, with D maybe TRBD2 (5 bases). Trimming left V 7 bases short and J 2 bases short, with 17 bases between. Germline CDR1 and CDR2: KGHDR and SFDVKD. The CDR3 covers 16 residues.

This clonotype came up many times. The chain combines TRBV4-2 with TRBJ1-6, with D tentatively TRBD1 (6 bases). Looked up from germline, CDR1 is LGHNA and CDR2 is YNFKEQ. The CDR3 runs to 14 residues. V lost 1 base and J 10 bases, leaving 11 bases between the germline ends. CDR3 amino acids: CASSQAQGQSPLHF. Written as DNA, the CDR3 is TGTGCCAGCAGCCAAGCCCAGGGGCAATCACCCCTCCACTTT.